These T cell receptor beta chains were read from a single sample in a study of CD8+ T cells in alopecia areata. Sequencing used immunoSEQ multiplex PCR; TCRdb keeps in-frame clones, though not all of them. Of fewer than 250,000 clones listed, roughly three fifths were seen once; the top ten hold roughly 0.7%. The material was CD4+ T cells sorted from blood, obtained at week 4, from a patient treated with tofacitinib. Every receptor here comes from a human donor with alopecia areata. Both conserved end residues are part of each CDR3. The D gene is left open where the match is weak. Size tells how often a clone was seen (once, few, many) or the class of an expanded clone, and some rows leave it out.

TRBJ2-7 - TRBV4-3 - TGCGCCAGCAGCCAAGATAGGGGTGGTTCCTACGAGCAGTACTTC CASSQDRGGSYEQYF
TRBJ2-2 - TRBV30 - TGTGCCTGGATTATGCCGGGACCCGCAAGCGGGGAGCTGTTTTTT CAWIMPGPASGELFF
TRBJ1-4 - TRBV30 - TGTGCCTGGAGTGTACAACGGAAGAATGAAAAACTGTTTTTT CAWSVQRKNEKLFF
TRBJ2-3 few TRBV7-9 - TGTGCCAGCTGGGTTGGCGGCACAGATACGCAGTATTTT CASWVGGTDTQYF
TRBJ2-4 few TRBV27 - TGTGCCAGCAGTCTCCTAACAAACACCAAAAACATTCAGTACTTC CASSLLTNTKNIQYF
TRBJ2-2 - TRBV30 - TGTGCCTGGAGTGTGACAACGTTCCCGGAGAGGGAGCTGTTTTTT CAWSVTTFPERELFF
TRBJ1-5 few TRBV30 - TGTGCCTGGAACGAAGGGACATCAAATCAGCCCCAGCATTTT CAWNEGTSNQPQHF
TRBJ2-1 few TRBV7-8 - TGTGCCAGCAGCTCCTGGACAGAGTACAATGAGCAGTTCTTC CASSSWTEYNEQFF
TRBJ2-7 few TRBV9 TRBD1 TGTGCCAGCAGCACCTCCGGGACAGGGATCCGCGAGCAGTACTTC CASSTSGTGIREQYF
TRBJ2-7 - TRBV6-5 - TGTGCCAGCAGTCGAGGGGGGTCCTACGAGCAGTACTTC CASSRGGSYEQYF
TRBJ1-2 - TRBV29-1 - TGCAGCGTTGAACAGGGGCCCAACTATGGCTACACCTTC CSVEQGPNYGYTF
TRBJ2-7 once TRBV7-8 TRBD1 TGTGCCAGCAGCTTAGATTGGACAGGGGACTACGAGCAGTACTTC CASSLDWTGDYEQYF
TRBJ2-7 - TRBV29-1 TRBD1 TGCAGCGCTCTGATGTCTAGGACAGGGAAGTACGAGCAGTACTTC CSALMSRTGKYEQYF
TRBJ1-1 - TRBV11-2 - TGTGCCAGCAGCTTAGATCCCGGGGTATTGGACACTGAAGCTTTCTTT CASSLDPGVLDTEAFF
TRBJ2-1 - TRBV15 TRBD2 TGTGCCACCAGCGGCGATCTAACTAGCGCCAAGCAGTTCTTC CATSGDLTSAKQFF
TRBJ1-5 few TRBV29-1 TRBD1 TGCAGCGTTGGGACAGGGGGTCAGCCCCAGCATTTT CSVGTGGQPQHF
TRBJ1-2 few TRBV5-1 - TGCGCCAGCAGCTTGGGCCCGACAGACTTAAAAGGCTACACCTTC CASSLGPTDLKGYTF
TRBJ2-7 few TRBV7-9 - TGTGCCAGCAGATCGGACAGCTACGAGCAGTACTTC CASRSDSYEQYF
TRBJ1-1 - TRBV30 - TGTGCCTGGAGTCCCCGACCAAACACTGAAGCTTTCTTT CAWSPRPNTEAFF
TRBJ1-3 - TRBV5-1 - TGCGCCAGCAGCTTGGACACAGCCGGAAACACCATATATTTT CASSLDTAGNTIYF
TRBJ1-1 - TRBV29-1 - TGCAGCGTTGAAGCCTCACTGAACACTGAAGCTTTCTTT CSVEASLNTEAFF
TRBJ1-1 - TRBV29-1 TRBD1 TGCAGCGTTGGGGACAGCCATATTGAAGCTTTCTTT CSVGDSHIEAFF
TRBJ1-2 - TRBV7-2 - TGTGCCAGCAGCCCAGTTCGGGTTAGCCTTAACTATGGCTACACCTTC CASSPVRVSLNYGYTF
TRBJ2-5 - TRBV2 - TGTGCCAGCACGCTAGTTCCGTCGGAGACCCAGTACTTC CASTLVPSETQYF
TRBJ2-4 once TRBV5-1 TRBD1 TGCGCCAGCAGCCCGGGGGACAGGACCTTAGCCAAAAACATTCAGTACTTC CASSPGDRTLAKNIQYF
TRBJ2-7 - TRBV7-8 TRBD1 TGTGCCAGCAGCCGGGGACAGGTCTCCTACGAGCAGTACTTC CASSRGQVSYEQYF
TRBJ2-7 once TRBV30 - TGTGCCACTGGAAGGGGCATCGACGAGCAGTACTTC CATGRGIDEQYF
TRBJ1-5 - TRBV6-5 - TGTGCCAGCAGTCCCCCAGGGCCCGGGCCCCAGCATTTT CASSPPGPGPQHF
TRBJ1-3 - TRBV4-3 - TGCGCCAGCAGCCAAGATAGAGGGGTTTACACCATATATTTT CASSQDRGVYTIYF
TRBJ2-3 few TRBV7-6 - TGTGCCAGCAGCTTAGGGGTCACAGATACGCAGTATTTT CASSLGVTDTQYF
TRBJ2-3 - TRBV29-1 - TGCAGCGTCCAAGCCCCTAGCGTCAGGAGCACAGATACGCAGTATTTT CSVQAPSVRSTDTQYF
TRBJ2-7 once TRBV5-6 - TGTGCCAGCAGCAACCGGGACTTGAGGGGCGGGCAGTACTTC CASSNRDLRGGQYF
TRBJ2-6 - TRBV4-3 - TGCGCCAGCAGCCATCCAACCGGGGGAACAGGGGCCAACGTCCTGACTTTC CASSHPTGGTGANVLTF
TRBJ2-7 - TRBV6-6 TRBD2 TGTGCCAGCAGTCAGACTAGCGGGAGAGTAATCGGCGAGCAGTACTTC CASSQTSGRVIGEQYF
TRBJ2-7 - TRBV5-1 TRBD1 TGCGCCAACAGCTTGGGGCCGACCGGGACAGGGGTCGAGCAGTACTTC CANSLGPTGTGVEQYF
TRBJ2-3 many TRBV9 - TGTGCCAGCAGCGTAGGTCGGACGTCGGATACGCAGTATTTT CASSVGRTSDTQYF
TRBJ2-7 - TRBV29-1 - TGCAGCGTTCAGTGGGCCTCCTACGAGCAGTACTTC CSVQWASYEQYF
TRBJ2-5 - TRBV5-1 - TGCGCCAGCAGTGGGGGCAGAGGAGAGACCCAGTACTTC CASSGGRGETQYF
TRBJ2-5 - TRBV19 TRBD2 TGTGCCAGTAGTGGTGTTTCGTTGGCGGGAGGAGAGACCCAGTACTTC CASSGVSLAGGETQYF
TRBJ2-4 - TRBV10-3 - TGTGCCATCAGTGACCCGAATATAGCCAAAAACATTCAGTACTTC CAISDPNIAKNIQYF
TRBJ2-1 - TRBV10-3 TRBD2 TGTGCCATCAGTGTAGGGACTATTCACAATGAGCAGTTCTTC CAISVGTIHNEQFF
TRBJ2-7 - TRBV5-1 - TGCGCCAGCAGCTTGGCCGGGACGGCCTCCTACGAGCAGTACTTC CASSLAGTASYEQYF
TRBJ2-5 - TRBV27 TRBD2 TGTGCCAGCAGGGGGACTAGCGGGGTCCAAGAGACCCAGTACTTC CASRGTSGVQETQYF
TRBJ1-2 - TRBV6-6 TRBD1 TGTGCCAGCCGTGACAGGGAGAGCTATGGCTACACCTTC CASRDRESYGYTF
TRBJ2-1 - TRBV7-9 TRBD2 TGTGCCAGCAGTCGACTAGCGGGAGTCCCCTACAATGAGCAGTTCTTC CASSRLAGVPYNEQFF
TRBJ2-3 - TRBV7-2 - TGTGCCAGCAGCTTTCGAATAGCAGATACGCAGTATTTT CASSFRIADTQYF
TRBJ2-5 - TRBV20-1 - TGCAGTGGGTCGGGCGAAGAGACCCAGTACTTC CSGSGEETQYF
TRBJ2-1 few TRBV29-1 - TGCAGCGTAGCAGGGGGGGACTCCTACAATGAGCAGTTCTTC CSVAGGDSYNEQFF
TRBJ2-7 few TRBV9 TRBD2 TGTGCCAGCAGCGCCCGGGCAGCGGGAGGCGAGCAGTACTTC CASSARAAGGEQYF
TRBJ2-7 - TRBV29-1 - TGCAGCGTTGGTAGGGGAACCTACGAGCAGTACTTC CSVGRGTYEQYF
TRBJ2-5 few TRBV28 TRBD2 TGTGCCAGCAGTTTTGGAGGGACTAGCGTTCGAGAGACCCAGTACTTC CASSFGGTSVRETQYF
TRBJ2-3 - TRBV9 - TGTGCCAGCAGCGTCGGGGTACGGATGGGAGGTACGCAGTATTTT CASSVGVRMGGTQYF
TRBJ2-5 - TRBV30 TRBD2 TGTGCCTCACTTGTCGGACTAGCGGGAGCGGAGACCCAGTACTTC CASLVGLAGAETQYF
TRBJ2-4 few TRBV6-5 - TGTGCCAGCACCCCGGGGCTAGCCAAAAACATTCAGTACTTC CASTPGLAKNIQYF
TRBJ2-2 - TRBV6-1 TRBD2 TGTGCCAGCAGTGAGGTTGGACTAGCGGCGAACACCGGGGAGCTGTTTTTT CASSEVGLAANTGELFF
TRBJ2-1 - TRBV4-3 TRBD2 TGCGCCAGCAGCCAAGATCTGTCATGGGCGGGAGGGGAGCAGTTCTTC CASSQDLSWAGGEQFF
TRBJ1-1 - TRBV19 - TGTGCCAGTAGTATGGGTTTGGTGAACACTGAAGCTTTCTTT CASSMGLVNTEAFF
TRBJ2-6 - TRBV29-1 - TGCAGCGTTTCTGGGGCCAACGTCCTGACTTTC CSVSGANVLTF
TRBJ1-4 few TRBV25-1 - TGTGCCAGCAGTGAGGATGGAGGTAATGAAAAACTGTTTTTT CASSEDGGNEKLFF